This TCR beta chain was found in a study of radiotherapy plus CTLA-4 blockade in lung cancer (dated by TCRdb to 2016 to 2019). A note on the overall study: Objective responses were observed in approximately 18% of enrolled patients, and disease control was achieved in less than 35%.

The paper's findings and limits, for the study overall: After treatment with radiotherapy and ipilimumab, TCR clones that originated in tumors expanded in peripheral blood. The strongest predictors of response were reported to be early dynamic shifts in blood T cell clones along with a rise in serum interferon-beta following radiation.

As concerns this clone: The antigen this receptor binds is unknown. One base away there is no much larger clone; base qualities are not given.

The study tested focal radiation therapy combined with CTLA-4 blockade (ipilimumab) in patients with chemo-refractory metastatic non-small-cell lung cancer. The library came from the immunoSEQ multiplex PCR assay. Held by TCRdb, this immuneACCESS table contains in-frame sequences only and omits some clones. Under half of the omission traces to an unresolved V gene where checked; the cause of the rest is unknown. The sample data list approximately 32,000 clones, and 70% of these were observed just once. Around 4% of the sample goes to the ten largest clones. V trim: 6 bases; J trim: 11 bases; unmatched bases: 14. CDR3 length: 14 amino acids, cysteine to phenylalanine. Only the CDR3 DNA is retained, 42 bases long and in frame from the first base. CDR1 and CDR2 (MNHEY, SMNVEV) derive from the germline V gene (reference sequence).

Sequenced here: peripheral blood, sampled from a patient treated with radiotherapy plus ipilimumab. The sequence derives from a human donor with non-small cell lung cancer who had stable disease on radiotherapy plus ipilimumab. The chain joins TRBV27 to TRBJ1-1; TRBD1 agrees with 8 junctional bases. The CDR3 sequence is CASSPQVAGGIAFF. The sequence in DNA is TGTGCCAGCAGCCCCCAGGTGGCAGGGGGCATTGCTTTCTTT.